A selection of T cell receptor beta chains follows, all from one sample in a study of graft-versus-host responses after intestinal transplantation. Assay used: immunoSEQ multiplex PCR; TCRdb lists only in-frame clones, some missing. The sample consists of approximately 60,000 clones, around nine tenths of them appearing once. No antigen has been identified for these receptors. This specimen consisted of unstimulated CD8+ T cells sorted from spleen or lymph node cells, obtained before transplant. The source of these receptors is a human donor who was the organ donor for an intestinal transplant. The CDR3 runs from the conserved cysteine through the conserved F or W. A D gene is named only where the DNA matches it firmly. The size field is filled for only some rows; it gives once, few, many or a size class.

abundance,d_gene,j_gene,v_gene,CDR3nt,CDR3aa
-,TRBD2,TRBJ2-3,TRBV7-2,TGTGCCAGCAGCTTAATGCTAGCGGGAAGCCCAGATACGCAGTATTTT,CASSLMLAGSPDTQYF
-,TRBD1,TRBJ1-5,TRBV19,TGTGCCAGTAGCCCACAGGGGGTGAGCAATCAGCCCCAGCATTTT,CASSPQGVSNQPQHF
-,TRBD1,TRBJ2-7,TRBV5-4,TGTGCCAGCAGCCTAGACAGGGTCGTAACCTACGAGCAGTACTTC,CASSLDRVVTYEQYF
-,TRBD2,TRBJ2-1,TRBV25-1,TGTGCCAGCAGTGACCCAGCGGGAGGGTACAATGAGCAGTTCTTC,CASSDPAGGYNEQFF
-,TRBD2,TRBJ2-7,TRBV6-9,TGTGCCAGCAGTTATTCGCGGGAGGGCCTGTCCTACGAGCAGTACTTC,CASSYSREGLSYEQYF
-,TRBD2,TRBJ2-7,TRBV7-2,TGTGCCAGCACCCCCGATAGCGGGAGAACCCCCTACGAGCAGTACTTC,CASTPDSGRTPYEQYF
-,TRBD1,TRBJ2-2,TRBV27,TGTGCCAGCAGTATCCGGACAGGGACCGAATTATCCAACACCGGGGAGCTGTTTTTT,CASSIRTGTELSNTGELFF
-,-,TRBJ1-1,TRBV11-3,TGTGCCAGCAGCTTAGGGGGCGGGAGCACTGAAGCTTTCTTT,CASSLGGGSTEAFF
once,TRBD2,TRBJ2-7,TRBV14,TGTGCCAGCAGCCTTGGGACTAGCGGGAGCGGGTTCTACGAGCAGTACTTC,CASSLGTSGSGFYEQYF
-,TRBD2,TRBJ2-7,TRBV9,TGTGCCAGCAGCGTAGCTAGCGGGACTAGCGCCGGTTCCTACGAGCAGTACTTC,CASSVASGTSAGSYEQYF
-,TRBD2,TRBJ2-7,TRBV7-9,TGTGCCAGCAGCTTGGAATACGCCGGACTAGTCGGGCTGAGTAACGAGCAGTACTTC,CASSLEYAGLVGLSNEQYF
-,TRBD2,TRBJ2-5,TRBV19,TGTGCCAGTAGTATACCTCTAGCGGGGCAAGAGACCCAGTACTTC,CASSIPLAGQETQYF
-,-,TRBJ1-1,TRBV28,TGTGCCAGCAGTTTTTTTTGGCTAAGGGGCACTGAAGCTTTCTTT,CASSFFWLRGTEAFF
-,-,TRBJ1-1,TRBV7-6,TGTGCCAGCAGCTCCGAAGCAGGCTACACTGAAGCTTTCTTT,CASSSEAGYTEAFF